This is a list of T cell receptor beta chains from one sample in a study of blood T cell repertoires in COVID-19. The assay was immunoSEQ multiplex PCR, and TCRdb's table has in-frame clones only and misses some. Among approximately 62,000 clones, about 87% were seen once, and the ten largest hold more than 6.5%. Sequences were obtained from peripheral blood. These receptor sequences come from a human donor with active COVID-19. The donor label of this sample is uncertain. Both conserved end residues are part of each CDR3. A D gene is named only where the DNA matches it firmly. Some rows have no size entry. The others give once, few or many, or a class for an expanded clone.

v_call	clone_size	d_call	cdr3_length	j_call	cdr3_aa	cdr3_nt
TRBV10-2	NA	NA	14	TRBJ1-4	CASSVRGFNEKLFF	TGCGCCAGCAGTGTTAGGGGATTTAATGAAAAACTGTTTTTT
TRBV7-2	NA	TRBD1	16	TRBJ1-1	CASSLGGTGRNTEAFF	TGTGCCAGCAGCTTAGGTGGGACAGGGCGGAACACTGAAGCTTTCTTT
TRBV6-5	NA	TRBD2	15	TRBJ2-1	CASSYLGEGFDEQFF	TGTGCCAGCAGTTACTTGGGGGAGGGGTTCGATGAGCAGTTCTTC
TRBV11-2	NA	TRBD1	16	TRBJ2-7	CASSLGVQGAGYEQYF	TGTGCCAGCAGCTTAGGGGTACAGGGGGCGGGATACGAGCAGTACTTC
TRBV7-2	once	TRBD1	15	TRBJ1-2	CASSLGTGGGYGYTF	TGTGCCAGCAGCTTAGGGACAGGAGGGGGCTATGGCTACACCTTC
TRBV6-5	once	NA	14	TRBJ2-7	CASTPRGSGAEQYF	TGTGCCAGCACGCCCAGGGGATCTGGGGCCGAGCAGTACTTC
TRBV23-1	NA	TRBD2	18	TRBJ2-2	CASSRVRAGGPYTGELFF	TGCGCCAGCAGTCGGGTAAGGGCGGGAGGGCCGTACACCGGGGAGCTGTTTTTT
TRBV11-2	NA	TRBD2	15	TRBJ2-7	CASGARLAGESEQYF	TGTGCCAGCGGGGCTCGGCTAGCGGGAGAGTCCGAGCAGTACTTC
TRBV3-1/TRBV3-2	NA	NA	12	TRBJ1-2	CASTGRPYGYTF	TGTGCCAGCACAGGGAGGCCCTATGGCTACACCTTC
TRBV10-1	NA	NA	11	TRBJ1-2	CASSWPDGYTF	TGCGCCAGCAGTTGGCCCGATGGCTACACCTTC
TRBV11-2	NA	TRBD2	17	TRBJ2-3	CASSLGREGLISDTQYF	TGTGCCAGCAGCTTAGGTCGGGAGGGCCTCATCTCAGATACGCAGTATTTT
TRBV13	once	NA	15	TRBJ1-1	CASSLGGGGHTEAFF	TGTGCCAGCAGCTTAGGAGGTGGTGGGCACACTGAAGCTTTCTTT
TRBV6-5	NA	TRBD1	13	TRBJ1-2	CASTPDRGGGYTF	TGTGCCAGCACCCCTGACAGGGGTGGTGGCTACACCTTC
TRBV12-3/TRBV12-4	NA	NA	13	TRBJ1-1	CASIGGTNTEAFF	TGTGCCAGCATCGGGGGAACGAACACTGAAGCTTTCTTT
TRBV6-1	NA	TRBD1	14	TRBJ1-6	CASSETGVNSPLHF	TGTGCCAGCAGTGAGACAGGGGTCAATTCACCCCTCCACTTT
TRBV30	NA	TRBD1	14	TRBJ2-2	CAWGTTGWAGELFF	TGTGCCTGGGGGACGACAGGGTGGGCCGGGGAGCTGTTTTTT
TRBV18	NA	TRBD1	14	TRBJ2-7	CASSLQHRGYEQYF	TGTGCCAGCTCACTACAGCACAGGGGGTACGAGCAGTACTTC
TRBV7-9	NA	NA	11	TRBJ2-1	CASSPQGQQFF	TGTGCCAGCAGCCCACAGGGCCAGCAGTTCTTC
TRBV6-5	once	NA	15	TRBJ1-2	CASSYGSGGAYGYTF	TGTGCCAGCAGTTACGGAAGTGGGGGGGCCTATGGCTACACCTTC
TRBV7-9	NA	NA	17	TRBJ2-2	CASSFAPRGTNTGELFF	TGTGCCAGCAGCTTCGCCCCCCGGGGGACGAACACCGGGGAGCTGTTTTTT
TRBV12-3/TRBV12-4	NA	NA	13	TRBJ2-5	CASRAVVGVGQYF	TGTGCCAGCAGGGCCGTGGTAGGAGTCGGCCAGTACTTC
TRBV3-1/TRBV3-2	few	TRBD1	13	TRBJ2-7	CASSHRGRDEQYF	TGTGCCAGCAGTCACAGGGGGCGCGACGAGCAGTACTTC
TRBV5-5	NA	NA	14	TRBJ2-7	CASSLVGGAAGGYF	TGTGCCAGCAGCCTGGTCGGAGGGGCCGCCGGCGGGTACTTC
TRBV4-1	NA	NA	15	TRBJ1-3	CASSLPGHTGNTIYF	TGCGCCAGCAGTCTACCGGGACACACTGGAAACACCATATATTTT
TRBV4-3	NA	TRBD1	14	TRBJ2-7	CASSLERQGREQYF	TGCGCCAGCAGCCTCGAGAGACAGGGAAGGGAGCAGTACTTC
TRBV7-3	NA	TRBD2	16	TRBJ2-3	CASSPGTSRTTDTQYF	TGTGCCAGCAGCCCCGGGACTAGCCGAACCACAGATACGCAGTATTTT
TRBV6-2/TRBV6-3	NA	NA	14	TRBJ2-3	CASSYSFVTDTQYF	TGTGCCAGCAGTTACTCCTTCGTCACAGATACGCAGTATTTT
TRBV7-2	NA	NA	17	TRBJ2-6	CASSSPLGVSGANVLTF	TGTGCCAGCAGCTCCCCTCTAGGGGTCTCTGGGGCCAACGTCCTGACTTTC
TRBV12-3/TRBV12-4	NA	NA	13	TRBJ1-2	CASSLVQNYGYTF	TGTGCCAGCAGTTTAGTACAGAACTATGGCTACACCTTC
TRBV18	NA	TRBD1	13	TRBJ2-7	CASSPIQGDEQYF	TGTGCCAGCTCACCGATACAGGGGGACGAGCAGTACTTC
TRBV6-5	NA	NA	13	TRBJ2-7	CASSYPPAYEQYF	TGTGCCAGCAGTTACCCCCCAGCCTACGAGCAGTACTTC
TRBV19	NA	TRBD1	15	TRBJ1-2	CASSIDQRTGGSYTF	TGTGCCAGTAGTATAGATCAAAGGACAGGGGGAAGCTACACCTTC
TRBV30	NA	NA	13	TRBJ2-7	CAWSISRFGEQYF	TGTGCCTGGAGTATCTCCCGCTTCGGCGAGCAGTACTTC
TRBV12-3/TRBV12-4	NA	NA	13	TRBJ2-1	CASSFTRYNEQFF	TGTGCCAGCAGTTTTACACGCTACAATGAGCAGTTCTTC
TRBV27	NA	NA	15	TRBJ2-1	CASSLAEGLGTPQFF	TGTGCCAGCAGTTTAGCCGAAGGACTCGGGACTCCGCAGTTCTTC
TRBV5-1	NA	TRBD2	16	TRBJ2-3	CASSRGSGGRTDTQYF	TGCGCCAGCAGCCGCGGGAGCGGGGGCCGCACAGATACGCAGTATTTT
TRBV5-1	NA	NA	15	TRBJ2-1	CASSVPGTKNNEQFF	TGCGCCAGCAGCGTGCCCGGGACAAAGAACAATGAGCAGTTCTTC
TRBV7-9	NA	TRBD1	15	TRBJ1-4	CASSLETGLEEKLFF	TGTGCCAGCAGCTTAGAGACAGGGTTGGAGGAAAAACTGTTTTTT
TRBV11-2	NA	TRBD2	17	TRBJ2-1	CASSLRALGGRINEQFF	TGTGCCAGCAGCTTAAGGGCCTTAGGCGGGAGGATCAATGAGCAGTTCTTC
TRBV4-1	NA	TRBD2	17	TRBJ2-7	CASSPQIAGGKAYEQYF	TGCGCCAGCAGCCCGCAAATAGCGGGAGGGAAAGCCTACGAGCAGTACTTC
TRBV6-2/TRBV6-3	NA	TRBD2	18	TRBJ2-2	CASSGLAGGRGVSGELFF	TGTGCCAGCAGTGGACTAGCGGGGGGGCGCGGAGTTTCCGGGGAGCTGTTTTTT
TRBV15	NA	NA	16	TRBJ1-1	CATSRDWGGKNTEAFF	TGTGCCACCAGCAGAGATTGGGGGGGAAAGAACACTGAAGCTTTCTTT
TRBV27	once	TRBD1	14	TRBJ2-5	CASSRTGGGETQYF	TGTGCCAGCAGTAGGACAGGGGGGGGAGAGACCCAGTACTTC
TRBV4-3	once	TRBD2	16	TRBJ2-3	CASSQDMTSGSDTQYF	TGCGCCAGCAGCCAAGATATGACTAGCGGGAGTGATACGCAGTATTTT
TRBV27	NA	NA	16	TRBJ1-1	CASRLTGYNEVTEAFF	TGTGCCAGCAGGCTCACAGGGTACAATGAGGTCACTGAAGCTTTCTTT
TRBV18	NA	NA	16	TRBJ1-1	CASSLLGGNMNTEAFF	TGTGCCAGCTCACTCCTCGGGGGGAACATGAACACTGAAGCTTTCTTT
TRBV20-1	NA	NA	15	TRBJ2-5	CSASFVRGAGETQYF	TGCAGTGCTAGTTTTGTTCGGGGGGCCGGGGAGACCCAGTACTTC
TRBV7-9	NA	TRBD2	16	TRBJ2-3	CASSQGLAGPKDTQYF	TGTGCCAGCAGCCAGGGACTAGCGGGACCCAAAGATACGCAGTATTTT